The next 9 T cell receptor beta chains were all read from a single sample in a study of CD8+CD57+ T cells in acquired aplastic anemia. Both TCR beta VDJ combination and CDR3 sequence profiling were carried out. Genomic DNA was the template for this profiling. One entry per CDR3 protein, called by TCRdb with MiXCR from the reads. Of some 410,000 distinct CDR3 sequences in the sample, about two thirds were seen once. The sample taken for sequencing was sorted CD4+, CD8+, or CD8+CD57+ T cells (not recorded which) from PBMCs. The receptors here all came from a human donor in good health, serving as a control.

This clonotype was counted many times. The CDR3 region is CSARDGPWESDEQYF. The DNA for the CDR3 is TGCAGTGCTAGGGACGGACCTTGGGAATCCGACGAGCAGTACTTC. The gene calls are TRBV20-1 and TRBJ2-7; D gene ambiguous. V lost 3 bases to trimming and J lost 5 bases, with 20 bases between them. This CDR3 spans 15 amino acids. Per germline, CDR1 DFQATT and CDR2 SNEGSKA (reference sequence).

This chain links TRBV25-1 with TRBJ2-7, with a possible D match to TRBD2 (5 bases). With 11 bases removed from V and 3 bases from J, the gap between germline ends came to 17 bases. This CDR3 comprises 13 residues. Germline CDR1 reads MGHDK; CDR2 reads SYGVNS. CDR3 DNA sequence: TGTGCCTGGCGTGGCCGGGGTTTCTACGAGCAGTACTTC. It encodes CAWRGRGFYEQYF.

This clonotype was observed at least ten times. The V call is TRBV7-8, the J call TRBJ2-5, with D hard to call. Between the trimmed V and J ends, which lost 2 bases and 0 bases, there was a span of 7 bases. The CDR3 contains 14 residues. Germline-derived CDR1 and CDR2 are SGHVS and FQNEAQ. This chain's CDR3 is CASSLLVNQETQYF. The CDR3 DNA reads as TGTGCCAGCAGCTTATTAGTTAACCAAGAGACCCAGTACTTC. Complete variable domain (other parts from reference TRBV7-8 and TRBJ2-5): GAGVSQSPRYKVAKRGQDVALRCDPISGHVSLFWYQQALGQGPEFLTYFQNEAQLDKSGLPSDRFFAERPEGSVSTLKIQRTQQEDSAVYLCASSLLVNQETQYFGPGTRLLVL.

At least ten counts were recorded for this clonotype. This chain links TRBV12-5 with TRBJ1-6, with D tentatively TRBD1 (6 bases). There are 16 residues in the CDR3. From germline, CDR1 is LGHNT and CDR2 FRNRAP. Trimming took off 6 bases at V and 4 bases at J, with 16 bases between the two ends. The CDR3 reads CASGGITGTYNSPLHF. CDR3 nucleotide sequence: TGTGCTAGTGGAGGGATTACAGGGACTTATAATTCACCCCTCCACTTT.

The chain uses TRBV9 and TRBJ1-2; D is perhaps TRBD1 (5 bases). This CDR3 has 16 residues. Trimming took off 4 bases at V and 9 bases at J, with 25 bases between the two ends. Germline V lookup: CDR1 SGDLS, CDR2 YYNGEE. The CDR3 DNA reads TGTGCCAGCAGCCGGGGCAGGACCACTGAAGCTTTCTGCTACACCTTC. Translated, it gives CASSRGRTTEAFCYTF.

This clonotype appeared many times. V is TRBV20-1 and J is TRBJ2-5; 11 bases line up with TRBD1. The CDR3 spans 15 residues. Germline V lookup: CDR1 DFQATT, CDR2 SNEGSKA (reference sequence). Germline trimming cut 3 bases from V and 2 bases from J; bases unmatched to any gene: 5. The CDR3: CSARDRGRNQETQYF. DNA for the CDR3: TGCAGTGCTAGGGACAGGGGGCGAAATCAAGAGACCCAGTACTTC.

The gene calls are TRBV5-1 and TRBJ2-7; 10 bases align to TRBD2. This CDR3 has 15 residues. Trimming took 0 bases from V and 5 from J; bases not matched to a gene: 5. Germline CDR1 is SGHRS and CDR2 is YFSETQ. CDR3 region: CASSLARLAGHEQYF. CDR3 DNA sequence: TGCGCCAGCAGCTTGGCCCGACTAGCGGGCCACGAGCAGTACTTC. Supplemented by reference TRBV5-1 and TRBJ2-7, the full variable domain reads KAGVTQTPRYLIKTRGQQVTLSCSPISGHRSVSWYQQTPGQGLQFLFEYFSETQRNKGNFPGRFSGRQFSNSRSEMNVSTLELGDSALYLCASSLARLAGHEQYFGPGTRLTVT.

The rearrangement uses TRBV2 and TRBJ2-7; D remains ambiguous. This CDR3 is built from 14 residues. The V and J ends lost 6 bases and 2 bases respectively, with 14 bases between them. Looked up from germline, CDR1 is SNHLY and CDR2 is FYNNEI. The CDR3 DNA reads as TGTGCCAGCAGCTGGAAGGACCGTGCCTACGAGCAGTACTTC. This gives the protein CASSWKDRAYEQYF.

The chain employs TRBV7-2 and TRBJ1-2; perhaps TRBD1 as D (5 bases). Germline CDR1 reads SGHTA; CDR2 reads FQGNSA. Between the trimmed V and J ends, which lost 6 bases and 8 bases, there was a span of 28 bases. The CDR3 extends over 17 amino acids. The CDR3 DNA follows: TGTGCCAGCAGAACACAGCAACCTACGGGCCGGGAGGGGGGCTACACCTTC. This translates into CASRTQQPTGREGGYTF.